Sequencing of this TCR beta chain was carried out in a study of Graves' ophthalmopathy and Graves' hyperthyroidism. Study conclusions and caveats: The model's prediction of ophthalmopathy progression had approximately 67% sensitivity and roughly 72% specificity.

Amplification targeted the TCR beta CDR3 regions, with RNA transcripts as the source material. RT-PCR with HTBI primers came first, then second-round multiplex PCR. TCRdb analysed the multiplex PCR reads with MiXCR anew, one entry per CDR3 protein. This table holds about 1.1 million distinct CDR3 sequences, about 36% found once. With respect to this clonotype: Its cognate antigen is unknown.

V lost 6 bases, J lost 6 bases, and 17 bases lay in between. This CDR3 has 14 residues. Germline V lookup: CDR1 SGHTA, CDR2 FQGNSA. The sequencing input was peripheral blood or thyroid tissue (not recorded which). The V and J genes are TRBV7-2 and TRBJ1-1; D is uncertain. The sequence was collected from an adult man with Graves' hyperthyroidism. CDR3 residues: CASSPGGRVAEAFF. In nucleotides, the CDR3 is TGTGCCAGCAGTCCCGGCGGGAGAGTGGCTGAAGCTTTCTTT.